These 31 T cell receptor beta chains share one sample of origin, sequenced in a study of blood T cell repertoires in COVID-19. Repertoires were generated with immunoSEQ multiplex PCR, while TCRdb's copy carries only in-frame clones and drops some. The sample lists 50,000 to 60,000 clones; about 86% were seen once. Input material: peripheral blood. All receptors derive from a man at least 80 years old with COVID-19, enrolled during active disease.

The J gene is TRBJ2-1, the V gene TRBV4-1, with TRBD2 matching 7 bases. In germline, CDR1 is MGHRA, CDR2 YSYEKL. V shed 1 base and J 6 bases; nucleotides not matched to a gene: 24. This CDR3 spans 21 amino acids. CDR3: CASSQVTAGTTKVGRFNEQFF. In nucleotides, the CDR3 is TGCGCCAGCAGCCAAGTTACCGCCGGGACTACTAAGGTGGGGAGGTTCAATGAGCAGTTCTTC.

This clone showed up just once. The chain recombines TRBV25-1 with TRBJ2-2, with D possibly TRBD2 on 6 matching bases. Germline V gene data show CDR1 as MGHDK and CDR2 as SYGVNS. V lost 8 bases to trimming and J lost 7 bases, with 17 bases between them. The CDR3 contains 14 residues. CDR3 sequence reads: CASSAPASVGELFF. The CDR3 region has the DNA TGTGCCAGCTCCGCCCCGGCTAGCGTCGGGGAGCTGTTTTTT.

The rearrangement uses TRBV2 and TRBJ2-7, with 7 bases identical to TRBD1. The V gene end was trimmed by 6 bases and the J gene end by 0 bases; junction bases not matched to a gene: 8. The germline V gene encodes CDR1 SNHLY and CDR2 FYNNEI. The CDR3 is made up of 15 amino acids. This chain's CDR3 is CASSPWRTGSYEQYV. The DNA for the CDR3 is TGTGCCAGCAGCCCCTGGCGGACAGGCTCCTACGAGCAGTACGTC.

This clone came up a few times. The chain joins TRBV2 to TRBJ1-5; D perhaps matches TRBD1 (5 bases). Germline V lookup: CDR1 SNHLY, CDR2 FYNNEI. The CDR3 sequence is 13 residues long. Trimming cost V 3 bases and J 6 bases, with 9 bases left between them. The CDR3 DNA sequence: TGTGCCAGCAGTGAGGGGGGAATTCAGCCCCAGCATTTT. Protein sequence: CASSEGGIQPQHF.

CDR3 region: CASSELTQPYGYTF. The DNA of the CDR3 is TGTGCCAGCAGTGAGTTGACACAACCCTATGGCTACACCTTC. The chain has TRBV2 and TRBJ1-2; D is unresolved. The CDR3 is 14 residues long. The ends were cut back, 3 bases at V and 4 bases at J, with 12 bases in the middle. Germline V gives CDR1 SNHLY, CDR2 FYNNEI.

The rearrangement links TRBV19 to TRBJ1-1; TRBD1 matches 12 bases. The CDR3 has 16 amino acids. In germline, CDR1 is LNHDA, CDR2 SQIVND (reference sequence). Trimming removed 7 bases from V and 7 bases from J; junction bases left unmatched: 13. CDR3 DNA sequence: TGTGCCAGTAAACTCCCGGGACAGGGGGCGGGGGTTGAAGCTTTCTTT. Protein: CASKLPGQGAGVEAFF.

The CDR3 loop reads CATSRAYGGAYYNSPLHF. The CDR3 coding sequence is TGTGCCACCAGCAGGGCCTATGGGGGGGCCTACTATAATTCACCCCTCCACTTT. V is TRBV15 and J is TRBJ1-6; D might be TRBD1 (6 bases). V lost 3 bases to trimming and J lost 3 bases, with 18 bases between them. This CDR3 is built from 18 residues. Looked up from germline, CDR1 is LNHNV and CDR2 is YYDKDF (reference sequence).

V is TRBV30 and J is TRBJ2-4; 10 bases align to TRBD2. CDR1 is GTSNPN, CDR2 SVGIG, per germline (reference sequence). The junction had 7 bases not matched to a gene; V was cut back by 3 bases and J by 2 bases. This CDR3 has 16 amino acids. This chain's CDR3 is CAWSPGTSVTKNIQYF. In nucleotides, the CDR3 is TGTGCCTGGAGCCCCGGGACTAGCGTTACCAAAAACATTCAGTACTTC.

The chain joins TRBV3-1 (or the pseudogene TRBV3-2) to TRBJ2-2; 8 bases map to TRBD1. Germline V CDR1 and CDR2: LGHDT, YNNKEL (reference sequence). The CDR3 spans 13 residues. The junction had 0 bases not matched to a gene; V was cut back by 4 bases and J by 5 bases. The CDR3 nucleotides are TGTGCCAGCAGCCGACAGGGGACCGGGGAGCTGTTTTTT. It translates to CASSRQGTGELFF.

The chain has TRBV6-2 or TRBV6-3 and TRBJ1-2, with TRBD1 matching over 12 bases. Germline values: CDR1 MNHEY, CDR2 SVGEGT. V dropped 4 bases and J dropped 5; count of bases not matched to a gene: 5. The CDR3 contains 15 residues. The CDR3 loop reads CASSSPGQGAYGYTF. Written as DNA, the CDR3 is TGTGCCAGCAGTTCTCCGGGACAGGGGGCATATGGCTACACCTTC.

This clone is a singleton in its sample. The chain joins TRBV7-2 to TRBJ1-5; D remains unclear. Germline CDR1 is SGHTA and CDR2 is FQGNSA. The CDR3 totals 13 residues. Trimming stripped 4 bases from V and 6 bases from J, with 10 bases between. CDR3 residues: CASSYIGGQPQHF. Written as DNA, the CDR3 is TGTGCCAGCAGCTATATCGGTGGTCAGCCCCAGCATTTT.

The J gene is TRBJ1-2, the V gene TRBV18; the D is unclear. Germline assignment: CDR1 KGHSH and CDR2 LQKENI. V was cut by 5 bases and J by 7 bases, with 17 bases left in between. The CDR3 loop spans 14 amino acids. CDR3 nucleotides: TGTGCCAGCTCAACGAGTAGCGTTAATGTTGGCTACACCTTC. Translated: CASSTSSVNVGYTF.

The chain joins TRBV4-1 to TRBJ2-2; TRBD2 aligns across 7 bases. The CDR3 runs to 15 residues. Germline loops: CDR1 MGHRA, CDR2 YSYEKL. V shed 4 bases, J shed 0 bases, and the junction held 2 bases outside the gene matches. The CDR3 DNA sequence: TGCGCCAGCAGCCCCGGGAGGACGAACACCGGGGAGCTGTTTTTT. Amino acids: CASSPGRTNTGELFF.

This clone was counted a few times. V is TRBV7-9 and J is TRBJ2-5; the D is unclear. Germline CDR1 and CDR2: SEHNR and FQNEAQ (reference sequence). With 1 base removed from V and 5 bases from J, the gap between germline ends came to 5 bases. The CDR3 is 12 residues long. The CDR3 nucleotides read TGTGCCAGCAGCTTAGTCCAGGAGACCCAGTACTTC. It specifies CASSLVQETQYF.

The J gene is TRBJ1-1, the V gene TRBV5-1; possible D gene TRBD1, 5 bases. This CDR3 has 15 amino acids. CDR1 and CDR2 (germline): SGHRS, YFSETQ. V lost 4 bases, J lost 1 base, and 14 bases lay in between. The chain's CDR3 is CASSPGGVENTEAFF. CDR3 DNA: TGCGCCAGCAGCCCAGGAGGGGTGGAGAACACTGAAGCTTTCTTT.

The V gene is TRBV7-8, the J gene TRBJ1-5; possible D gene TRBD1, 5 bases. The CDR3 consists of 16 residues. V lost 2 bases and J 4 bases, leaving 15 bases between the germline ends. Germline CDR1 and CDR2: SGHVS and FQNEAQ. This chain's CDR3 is CASSLLPQGANQPQHF. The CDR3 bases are TGTGCCAGCAGCTTACTTCCGCAGGGTGCAAATCAGCCCCAGCATTTT.

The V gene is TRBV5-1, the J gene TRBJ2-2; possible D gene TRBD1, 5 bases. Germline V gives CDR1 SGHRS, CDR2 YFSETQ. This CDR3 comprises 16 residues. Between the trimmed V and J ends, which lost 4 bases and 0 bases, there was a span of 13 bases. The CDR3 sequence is CASSTHRGPNTGELFF. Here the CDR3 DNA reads TGCGCCAGCAGCACCCATAGGGGCCCGAACACCGGGGAGCTGTTTTTT.

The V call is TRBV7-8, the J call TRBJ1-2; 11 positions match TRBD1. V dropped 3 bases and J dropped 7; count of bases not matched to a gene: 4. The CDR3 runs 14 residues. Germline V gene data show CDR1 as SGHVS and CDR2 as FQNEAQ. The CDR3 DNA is TGTGCCAGCAGCTTCGGACAGGGGGCAGGTGGCTACACCTTC. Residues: CASSFGQGAGGYTF.

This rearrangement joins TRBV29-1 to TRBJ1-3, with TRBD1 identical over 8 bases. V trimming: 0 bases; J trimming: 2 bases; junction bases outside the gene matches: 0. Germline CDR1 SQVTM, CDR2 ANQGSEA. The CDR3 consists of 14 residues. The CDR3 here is CSVEETGAGNTIYF. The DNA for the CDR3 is TGCAGCGTTGAAGAGACAGGGGCTGGAAACACCATATATTTT.

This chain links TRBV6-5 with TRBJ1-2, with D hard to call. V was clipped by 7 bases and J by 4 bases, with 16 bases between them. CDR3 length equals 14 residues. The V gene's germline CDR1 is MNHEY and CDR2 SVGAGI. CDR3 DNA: TGTGCCAGCACCTCAGGAACCCCGACCTATGGCTACACCTTC. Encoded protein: CASTSGTPTYGYTF.

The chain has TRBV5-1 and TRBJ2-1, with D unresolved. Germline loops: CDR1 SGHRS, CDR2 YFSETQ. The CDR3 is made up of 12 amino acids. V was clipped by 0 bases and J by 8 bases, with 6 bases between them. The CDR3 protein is CASSLAGYEQFF. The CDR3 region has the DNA TGCGCCAGCAGCTTGGCCGGGTATGAGCAGTTCTTC.

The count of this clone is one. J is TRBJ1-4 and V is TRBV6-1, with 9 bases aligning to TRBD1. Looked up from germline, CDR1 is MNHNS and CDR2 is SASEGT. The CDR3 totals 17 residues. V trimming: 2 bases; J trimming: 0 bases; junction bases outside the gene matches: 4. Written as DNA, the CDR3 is TGTGCCAGCAGTGAAAGGGACAGGGCGTCAACTAATGAAAAACTGTTTTTT. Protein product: CASSERDRASTNEKLFF.

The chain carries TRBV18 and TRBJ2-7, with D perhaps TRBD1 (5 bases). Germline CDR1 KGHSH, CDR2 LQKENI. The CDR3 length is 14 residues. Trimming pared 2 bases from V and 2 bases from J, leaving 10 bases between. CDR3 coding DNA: TGTGCCAGCTCACCAAAACAGGACACCTACGAGCAGTACGTC. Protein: CASSPKQDTYEQYV.

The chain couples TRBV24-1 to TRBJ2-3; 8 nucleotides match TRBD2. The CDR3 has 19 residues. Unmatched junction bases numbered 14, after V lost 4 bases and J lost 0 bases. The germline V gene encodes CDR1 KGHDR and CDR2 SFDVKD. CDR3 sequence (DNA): TGTGCCACCAGTGAACCAACTAGCGGAGGCCCCACTAGCACAGATACGCAGTATTTT. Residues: CATSEPTSGGPTSTDTQYF.

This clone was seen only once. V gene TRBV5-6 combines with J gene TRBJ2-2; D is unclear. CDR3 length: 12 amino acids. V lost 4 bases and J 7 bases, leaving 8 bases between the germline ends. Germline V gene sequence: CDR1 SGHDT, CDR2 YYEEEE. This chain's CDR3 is CASSPVNGELFF. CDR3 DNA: TGTGCCAGCAGCCCGGTTAACGGGGAGCTGTTTTTT.

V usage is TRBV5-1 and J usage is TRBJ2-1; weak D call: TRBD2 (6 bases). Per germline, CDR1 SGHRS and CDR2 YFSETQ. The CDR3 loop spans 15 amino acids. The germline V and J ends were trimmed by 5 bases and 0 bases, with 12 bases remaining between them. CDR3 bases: TGCGCCAGCAGGGCGACGGGGGTCTCCTACAATGAGCAGTTCTTC. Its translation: CASRATGVSYNEQFF.

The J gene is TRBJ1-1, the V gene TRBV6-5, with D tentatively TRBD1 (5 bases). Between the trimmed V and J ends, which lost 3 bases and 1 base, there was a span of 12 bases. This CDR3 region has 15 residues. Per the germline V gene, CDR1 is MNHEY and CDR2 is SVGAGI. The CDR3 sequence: CASSYSSDRNTEAFF. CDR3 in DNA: TGTGCCAGCAGTTATTCCAGTGACAGGAACACTGAAGCTTTCTTT.

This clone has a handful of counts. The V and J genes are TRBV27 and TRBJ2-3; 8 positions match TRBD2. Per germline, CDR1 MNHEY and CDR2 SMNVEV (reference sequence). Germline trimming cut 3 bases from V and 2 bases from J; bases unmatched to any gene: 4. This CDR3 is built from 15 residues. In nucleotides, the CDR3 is TGTGCCAGCAGTTTGACTAGCGCGAACACAGATACGCAGTATTTT. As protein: CASSLTSANTDTQYF.

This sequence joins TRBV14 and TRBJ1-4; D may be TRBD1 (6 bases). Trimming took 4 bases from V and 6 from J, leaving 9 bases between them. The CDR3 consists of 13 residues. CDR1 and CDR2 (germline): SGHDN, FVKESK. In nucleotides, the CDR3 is TGTGCCAGCAGCCTGAACAGGGATGAAAAACTGTTTTTT. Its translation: CASSLNRDEKLFF.

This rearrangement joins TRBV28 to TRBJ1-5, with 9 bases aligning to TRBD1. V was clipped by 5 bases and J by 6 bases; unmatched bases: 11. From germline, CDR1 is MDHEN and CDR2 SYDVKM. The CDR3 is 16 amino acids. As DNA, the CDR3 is TGTGCCAGCAGTCTAGGCGGGACAGGGTTGATTCAGCCCCAGCATTTT. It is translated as CASSLGGTGLIQPQHF.

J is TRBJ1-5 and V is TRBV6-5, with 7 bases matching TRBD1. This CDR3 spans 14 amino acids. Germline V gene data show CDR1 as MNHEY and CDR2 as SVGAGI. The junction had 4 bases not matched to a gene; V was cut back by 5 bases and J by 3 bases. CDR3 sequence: CASSRTGVNQPQHF. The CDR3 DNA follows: TGTGCCAGCAGTCGCACAGGGGTCAATCAGCCCCAGCATTTT.